The 29 T cell receptor beta chains reported below all come from one sample, sequenced in a study of molecular identifiers for immune sequencing clone quantification. One entry per CDR3 protein results from TCRdb running MiXCR on the PCR reads. This sample has hundreds of thousands of distinct CDR3 sequences; around 25% occur once, and the top ten carry 0.78%. The sequencing input was naive CD8+ T cells from blood, with Jurkat cell RNA spiked in. Stated subset: FACS-sorted CD8+CD4-CCR7+CD45RA+ naive T cells. The source is a human donor in good health. Some libraries in this study had Jurkat cell RNA spiked in.

This clonotype has a count of ten or more. The chain recombines TRBV7-2 with TRBJ1-1; no firm D call. CDR3 length: 16 amino acids. Deletions cut 5 bases from V and 1 base from J, with 17 bases between. From germline, CDR1 is SGHTA and CDR2 FQGNSA. The chain's CDR3 is CASSTGLLPGNTEAFF. The CDR3 coding sequence is TGTGCCAGCAGCACCGGACTGCTCCCAGGGAACACTGAAGCTTTCTTT.

The table lists this clonotype with many counts. The CDR3 loop reads CASIPSSSDIEAFF. In DNA, the CDR3 is TGTGCCAGCATCCCCAGTTCATCCGACATTGAAGCTTTCTTT. V gene TRBV7-6 combines with J gene TRBJ1-1; D remains ambiguous. The V gene's germline CDR1 is SGHVS and CDR2 FNYEAQ. The CDR3 length is 14 residues. V lost 7 bases, J lost 7 bases, and 19 bases lay in between.

This chain joins TRBV4-3 and TRBJ2-2; TRBD1 aligns across 9 bases. Per germline, CDR1 LGHNA and CDR2 YSLEER. This CDR3 comprises 16 residues. The V segment lost 1 base and the J segment 4 bases; nucleotides outside the gene matches: 4. The CDR3 here is CASSQVDRGGTGELFF. The CDR3 DNA sequence: TGCGCCAGCAGCCAAGTGGACAGGGGAGGCACCGGGGAGCTGTTTTTT.

This clonotype was counted only a few times. The chain carries TRBV6-1 and TRBJ1-5, with 7 bases identical to TRBD1. The V and J ends lost 6 bases and 5 bases, in that order; junction bases with no gene match: 10. The germline V gene has CDR1 MNHNS and CDR2 SASEGT. The CDR3 has 15 residues. The CDR3, as DNA: TGTGCCAGCAGCGACGGGGCAGGGGGTTATCAGCCCCAGCATTTT. Its translation is CASSDGAGGYQPQHF.

Concerning this clonotype itself: Without the conserved terminal phenylalanine or tryptophan, this CDR3 likely stems from a read error. This chain connects TRBV4-1 to TRBJ2-7; 7 nucleotides agree with TRBD1. The CDR3 runs 14 residues. The V gene's germline CDR1 is MGHRA and CDR2 YSYEKL. J gave up 1 base and V 4 bases, and 4 bases lay outside the gene matches. CDR3 amino acids: CASSPGQFSYEQYL. In DNA form, the CDR3 reads TGCGCCAGCAGCCCGGGACAGTTTTCCTACGAGCAGTACCTC.

This clonotype was detected a few times. This chain links TRBV19 with TRBJ2-3; D is possibly TRBD2 (5 bases). This CDR3 comprises 14 residues. Per the germline V gene, CDR1 is LNHDA and CDR2 is SQIVND (reference sequence). V lost 4 bases and J 2 bases, leaving 10 bases between the germline ends. CDR3 protein: CASSTDWNTDTQYF. For the CDR3, the DNA is TGTGCCAGTAGTACGGACTGGAACACAGATACGCAGTATTTT.

This clonotype was seen more than once but under ten times. The chain joins TRBV4-1 to TRBJ1-5; D ambiguous. V was pared by 1 base and J by 0 bases, with 13 bases between. Germline CDR1 MGHRA, CDR2 YSYEKL. The CDR3 is made up of 17 amino acids. The CDR3 loop is CASSQVQLYDSNQPQHF. The CDR3 DNA follows: TGCGCCAGCAGCCAAGTACAGTTGTACGATAGCAATCAGCCCCAGCATTTT.

This clonotype was seen a few times. V and J are TRBV5-6 and TRBJ2-3, with 7 bases lining up with TRBD2. V was pared by 2 bases and J by 2 bases, with 11 bases of the junction left unmatched. Germline V gene data show CDR1 as SGHDT and CDR2 as YYEEEE. CDR3 length: 17 residues. The CDR3 sequence is CASSFSLAEAYTDTQYF. In nucleotides, the CDR3 is TGTGCCAGCAGCTTTTCCCTAGCGGAGGCCTACACAGATACGCAGTATTTT.

The gene calls are TRBV21-1 and TRBJ2-3. TRBV21-1 is recorded as a pseudogene. This CDR3 is built from 16 residues. DNA for the CDR3: TGTGCCAGCAGCGCGCGGACGTGGCCAGGAAGCGATACGCAGTATTTT. It codes for CASSARTWPGSDTQYF.

The V call is TRBV4-1, the J call TRBJ2-2, with 10 nucleotides matching TRBD2. Germline trimming cut 6 bases from V and 4 bases from J; bases unmatched to any gene: 8. Germline CDR1 reads MGHRA; CDR2 reads YSYEKL. The CDR3 contains 16 residues. CDR3 DNA sequence: TGCGCCAGCAGACCCCCTAGCGGGGGCGGCACCGGGGAGCTGTTTTTT. Amino acid sequence: CASRPPSGGGTGELFF.

This clonotype was recorded at least ten times. The chain employs TRBV9 and TRBJ2-3; the D gene could be TRBD1 or TRBD2 (6 bases each). CDR1 and CDR2 (germline): SGDLS, YYNGEE. Trimming took 0 bases from V and 5 from J, leaving 13 bases between them. The CDR3 covers 15 residues. The chain's CDR3 is CASSVGDGGRDTQYF. DNA of the CDR3: TGTGCCAGCAGCGTAGGTGACGGGGGCAGAGATACGCAGTATTTT.

As to this clonotype: A junction end diverges from the germline sequence, so it may reflect a read error. This chain joins TRBV19 and TRBJ2-2, with 7 bases matching TRBD1. Germline V gives CDR1 LNHDA, CDR2 SQIVND (reference sequence). The CDR3 contains 16 residues. The CDR3 nucleotides read TGTGCCAGTAGTATGGTGGACAGGTCGGGCACCGGGGAGCCGTTTTTT. This codes for CASSMVDRSGTGEPFF.

This clonotype was recorded at least ten times. The rearrangement uses TRBV4-3 and TRBJ1-1; D remains unclear. Per the germline V gene, CDR1 is LGHNA and CDR2 is YSLEER. The CDR3 length is 15 residues. Trimming took 0 bases from V and 6 from J, leaving 14 bases between them. The CDR3 loop reads CASSQDGSGLAEAFF. The CDR3 DNA follows: TGCGCCAGCAGCCAAGATGGTTCGGGCTTGGCTGAAGCTTTCTTT.

This clonotype showed up many times. This chain connects TRBV7-9 to TRBJ1-1, with D hard to call. V lost 4 bases, J lost 0 bases, and 12 bases lay in between. Germline loops: CDR1 SEHNR, CDR2 FQNEAQ (reference sequence). This CDR3 comprises 15 residues. The CDR3 bases are TGTGCCAGCAGCTCTACCATTATACTGAACACTGAAGCTTTCTTT. Its translation is CASSSTIILNTEAFF.

This clonotype was observed at least ten times. The chain has TRBV6-6 and TRBJ1-1; D unclear. This CDR3 has 15 residues. Germline V gene data show CDR1 as MNHNY and CDR2 as SVGAGI (reference sequence). The germline V and J ends were trimmed by 6 bases and 1 base, with 15 bases remaining between them. The CDR3 spells CASSLTTLRNTEAFF. The CDR3 nucleotides are TGTGCCAGCAGCCTCACGACACTTCGGAACACTGAAGCTTTCTTT.

The chain joins TRBV7-9 to TRBJ2-1, with 11 nucleotides matching TRBD2. The CDR3 covers 16 residues. V trimming: 5 bases; J trimming: 5 bases; junction bases outside the gene matches: 8. Germline CDR1 is SEHNR and CDR2 is FQNEAQ (reference sequence). In nucleotides, the CDR3 is TGTGCCAGCAGCGCTCCAACTAGCGGGAGTAACAATGAGCAGTTCTTC. This gives the protein CASSAPTSGSNNEQFF.

The table lists this clonotype with many counts. This chain joins TRBV7-9 and TRBJ1-1; D uncertain. This CDR3 region has 15 residues. Looked up from germline, CDR1 is SEHNR and CDR2 is FQNEAQ (reference sequence). V lost 1 base and J lost 3, with 12 bases in between. The CDR3 nucleotides are TGTGCCAGCAGCTTAGTTCTGGGCAGAGACACTGAAGCTTTCTTT. This encodes CASSLVLGRDTEAFF. Full variable domain (outside the CDR3, taken from reference TRBV7-9 and TRBJ1-1): DTGVSQNPRHKITKRGQNVTFRCDPISEHNRLYWYRQTLGQGPEFLTYFQNEAQLEKSRLLSDRFSAERPKGSFSTLEIQRTEQGDSAMYLCASSLVLGRDTEAFFGQGTRLTVV.

The chain couples TRBV6-2 or TRBV6-3 to TRBJ1-5; no definite D call. Germline values: CDR1 MNHEY, CDR2 SVGEGT. V lost 1 base and J lost 3, with 7 bases in between. The CDR3 has 14 residues. The CDR3 loop is CASSYYQINQPQHF. The CDR3 nucleotides are TGTGCCAGCAGTTACTACCAGATCAATCAGCCCCAGCATTTT.

This clonotype was seen a single time. A much larger clone differs by one base, so this may be a read error. The chain recombines TRBV28 with TRBJ2-7; TRBD1 matches at 9 bases. After removal of 5 bases from V and 6 bases from J, the junction contained 14 bases not matched to a gene. CDR1 MDHEN and CDR2 SYDVKM come from the germline V gene. The CDR3 extends over 16 amino acids. The CDR3, as DNA: TGTGCCAGCAGTCCGACCCAGGGGACAGGGAAGTGCGAGCAGTACTTC. Translating it yields CASSPTQGTGKCEQYF.

This clonotype was found many times. V usage is TRBV29-1 and J usage is TRBJ2-5; TRBD1 is a possible D gene (6 bases). CDR1 SQVTM and CDR2 ANQGSEA come from the germline V gene. This CDR3 has 14 residues. Trimming took 6 bases from V and 2 from J, leaving 16 bases between them. CDR3 residues: CSVRRVGAQETQYF. The CDR3 DNA is TGCAGCGTCCGACGAGTGGGGGCTCAAGAGACCCAGTACTTC.

Written as DNA, the CDR3 is TGCAGTGCTAAAGGGGACCCGACTTCCGACCGAACACTTGTGTTTAGCGGGGAGCTGTTTTTT. It translates to CSAKGDPTSDRTLVFSGELFF. The rearrangement joins TRBV20-1 to TRBJ2-2; D tentatively fits TRBD1 or TRBD2 (5 bases each). Per the germline V gene, CDR1 is DFQATT and CDR2 is SNEGSKA (reference sequence). V lost 4 bases and J lost 7, with 37 bases in between. This CDR3 is built from 21 residues.

Details on this clonotype: One end of the junction fails to match germline, which may point to a read error. CDR3 region: CTSSQDRGASGISYEQYF. CDR3 nucleotides: TGCACCAGCAGCCAAGATAGGGGGGCTAGCGGGATCTCCTACGAGCAGTACTTC. V gene TRBV4-3 combines with J gene TRBJ2-7, with TRBD2 matching 9 bases. This CDR3 is 18 amino acids long. Germline V gene data show CDR1 as LGHNA and CDR2 as YSLEER.

The rearrangement uses TRBV19 and TRBJ1-6; perhaps TRBD1 as D (5 bases). This CDR3 has 16 residues. The germline gives CDR1 LNHDA, CDR2 SQIVND (reference sequence). Deletions cut 4 bases from V and 0 bases from J, with 10 bases between. The CDR3 spells CASSNDRISYNSPLHF. CDR3 sequence (DNA): TGTGCCAGTAGTAACGACAGAATCTCCTATAATTCACCCCTCCACTTT.

This clonotype came up many times. This rearrangement joins TRBV29-1 to TRBJ1-2; 8 positions match TRBD1. Trimming cost V 4 bases and J 0 bases; bases outside gene matches: 10. The V gene's germline CDR1 is SQVTM and CDR2 ANQGSEA. The CDR3 consists of 16 residues. CDR3 residues: CSVAGGASIANYGYTF. DNA for the CDR3: TGCAGCGTTGCAGGGGGCGCTTCCATAGCTAACTATGGCTACACCTTC.

The V call is TRBV13, the J call TRBJ2-3; 9 bases map to TRBD2. CDR1 and CDR2 (germline): PRHDT, FYEKMQ (reference sequence). The J segment lost 0 bases and the V segment lost 2 bases, leaving 9 bases of the junction unmatched. The length of the CDR3 is 18 residues. The CDR3 region is CASSLRDSGGLSTDTQYF. The CDR3, as DNA: TGTGCCAGCAGCTTACGTGATAGCGGGGGACTTAGCACAGATACGCAGTATTTT. Combining the CDR3 with reference TRBV13 and TRBJ2-3 gives the whole variable domain AAGVIQSPRHLIKEKRETATLKCYPIPRHDTVYWYQQGPGQDPQFLISFYEKMQSDKGSIPDRFSAQQFSDYHSELNMSSLELGDSALYFCASSLRDSGGLSTDTQYFGPGTRLTVL.

J is TRBJ2-2 and V is TRBV6-2 or TRBV6-3, with 7 bases lining up with TRBD1. The CDR3 loop spans 13 amino acids. The V gene end was trimmed by 6 bases and the J gene end by 9 bases; junction bases not matched to a gene: 7. The germline CDR1 and CDR2 sequences are MNHEY and SVGEGT. The CDR3 DNA reads TGTGCCAGCAGCCAAGACAGGGTATGGGAGCTGTTTTTT. It is translated as CASSQDRVWELFF.

With respect to this clonotype: This may be a read error: a much more frequent sequence differs by one nucleotide. The chain is built from TRBV7-9 and TRBJ1-1; a weak D match, TRBD1 (6 bases). Germline V gene data show CDR1 as SEHNR and CDR2 as FQNEAQ (reference sequence). The CDR3 has 17 residues. Trimming removed 5 bases from V and 5 bases from J, with 24 bases in between. The CDR3 sequence: CASSTPRGDTRWTEAFF. The CDR3 coding sequence is TGTGCCAGCAGCACCCCCCGGGGGGACACCCGGTGGACTGAAGCTTTCTTT.

This clonotype was picked up a small number of times. The genes are TRBV7-9 and TRBJ1-5, with 8 bases lining up with TRBD1. The CDR3 sequence is 14 residues long. Germline loops: CDR1 SEHNR, CDR2 FQNEAQ (reference sequence). With 3 bases clipped from V and 6 bases from J, the junction kept 4 bases outside the gene matches. The CDR3 bases are TGTGCCAGCAGCTTGGACAGGGAAGGTCAGCCCCAGCATTTT. As protein: CASSLDREGQPQHF.

The rearrangement links TRBV5-6 to TRBJ2-7; D is perhaps TRBD1 (5 bases). The CDR3 runs to 14 residues. V lost 2 bases, J lost 3 bases, and 12 bases lay in between. Germline lookup yields CDR1 SGHDT and CDR2 YYEEEE. The chain's CDR3 is CASSFGRVHYEQYF. As DNA, the CDR3 is TGTGCCAGCAGCTTCGGCAGGGTCCACTACGAGCAGTACTTC.